The next 14 T cell receptor beta chains were all read from a single sample in a study of blood T cell repertoires in COVID-19 (dated by TCRdb to 2018 to 2021). Library preparation employed the immunoSEQ multiplex PCR assay. TCRdb carries this immuneACCESS record with in-frame sequences only. Its versions omit some clonotypes, under half of them owing to an unresolved V gene in the studies checked, with the rest unexplained. In all, the sample holds 300,000 to 400,000 clones, and roughly 91% of those were seen once. In total, the top ten clones hold approximately 1.2% of the sample. The specimen was PBMCs or T cells enriched from blood (not recorded which). These TCRs come from a young woman who had recovered from COVID-19.

The chain carries TRBV20-1 and TRBJ1-2; D is perhaps TRBD1 (5 bases). Trimming stripped 3 bases from V and 8 bases from J, with 16 bases between. Per germline, CDR1 DFQATT and CDR2 SNEGSKA (reference sequence). The CDR3 runs 13 residues. The CDR3: CSASSDRLYGYTF. The CDR3 DNA sequence: TGCAGTGCTAGTTCTGACAGACTGTACGGCTACACCTTC.

The chain links TRBV7-9 to TRBJ1-3; a weak D match, TRBD1 (5 bases). V shed 10 bases and J shed 3 bases, with 16 bases lying between them. Germline values: CDR1 SEHNR, CDR2 FQNEAQ (reference sequence). The CDR3 extends over 14 amino acids. CDR3 region: CAINRRGFGNTIYF. CDR3 DNA sequence: TGTGCCATAAACCGGAGGGGCTTTGGAAACACCATATATTTT.

This chain joins TRBV11-2 and TRBJ1-5; D is possibly TRBD1 (5 bases). Looked up from germline, CDR1 is SGHAT and CDR2 is FQNNGV. The CDR3 is 15 residues long. Trimming removed 3 bases from V and 0 bases from J, with 9 bases in between. CDR3 bases: TGTGCCAGCAGCTTTTCCGGGGGTAGCAATCAGCCCCAGCATTTT. Protein sequence: CASSFSGGSNQPQHF. Drawing the rest from reference TRBV11-2 and TRBJ1-5, the complete variable domain is EAGVAQSPRYKIIEKRQSVAFWCNPISGHATLYWYQQILGQGPKLLIQFQNNGVVDDSQLPKDRFSAERLKGVDSTLKIQPAKLEDSAVYLCASSFSGGSNQPQHFGDGTRLSIL.

V usage is TRBV5-5 and J usage is TRBJ1-2, with D possibly matching TRBD1 (6 bases). The germline CDR1 and CDR2 sequences are SGHKS and YYEKEE (reference sequence). The CDR3 is 15 amino acids. The V and J ends lost 0 bases and 7 bases respectively, with 16 bases between them. CDR3 residues: CASSLDPPTGSGYTF. In DNA, the CDR3 is TGTGCCAGCAGCTTGGATCCCCCGACAGGTAGTGGCTACACCTTC.

The chain joins TRBV4-1 to TRBJ2-7; 12 bases map to TRBD2. The CDR3 totals 14 residues. V was clipped by 5 bases and J by 4 bases; unmatched bases: 3. The germline gives CDR1 MGHRA, CDR2 YSYEKL. CDR3 coding DNA: TGCGCCAGCAGCGAACTAGCGGGGGGATACGAGCAGTACTTC. Amino acid sequence: CASSELAGGYEQYF.

The gene calls are TRBV4-1 and TRBJ1-5, with D maybe TRBD1 (6 bases). The germline V gene encodes CDR1 MGHRA and CDR2 YSYEKL. The CDR3 runs 16 residues. Between the trimmed V and J ends, which lost 0 bases and 3 bases, there was a span of 12 bases. The CDR3 DNA reads TGCGCCAGCAGCCAAGATCGGCGGGGGCCCAATCAGCCCCAGCATTTT. This encodes CASSQDRRGPNQPQHF.

This chain joins TRBV7-9 and TRBJ2-3; 12 positions match TRBD1. Germline V gives CDR1 SEHNR, CDR2 FQNEAQ (reference sequence). The CDR3 totals 16 residues. The trim removed 8 bases at V and 4 bases at J, leaving 10 bases unmatched. CDR3 sequence (DNA): TGTGCCAGCGGACCTGGGACAGGGGGCGCCCCAGATACGCAGTATTTT. This encodes CASGPGTGGAPDTQYF.

Remarks on this clone: Other DNA sequences from this sample encode an identical CDR3 as well. The V gene is TRBV5-1, the J gene TRBJ2-3, with a possible D match to TRBD2 (6 bases). With 0 bases removed from V and 4 bases from J, the gap between germline ends came to 9 bases. The germline gives CDR1 SGHRS, CDR2 YFSETQ. This CDR3 has 14 residues. For the CDR3, the DNA is TGCGCCAGCAGCTTGGGAGGCGGGGCAGATACGCAGTATTTT. Translated, it gives CASSLGGGADTQYF. The variable domain in full, completed from reference TRBV5-1 and TRBJ2-3, reads KAGVTQTPRYLIKTRGQQVTLSCSPISGHRSVSWYQQTPGQGLQFLFEYFSETQRNKGNFPGRFSGRQFSNSRSEMNVSTLELGDSALYLCASSLGGGADTQYFGPGTRLTVL.

The CDR3 nucleotides are TGTGCTAGTGGTTCCCCCTTATACAATGAGCAGTTCTTC. Translating it yields CASGSPLYNEQFF. V is TRBV12-5 and J is TRBJ2-1; D not resolved. V dropped 4 bases and J dropped 4 bases, with 8 bases sitting between them. Germline CDR1 reads LGHNT; CDR2 reads FRNRAP. The CDR3 totals 13 residues.

V and J are TRBV9 and TRBJ1-5; D gene uncertain. Trimming removed 0 bases at V and 6 bases at J, with 10 bases between. The CDR3 totals 14 residues. Looked up from germline, CDR1 is SGDLS and CDR2 is YYNGEE. CDR3 bases: TGTGCCAGCAGCGTAGGGCCAAATGGTCAGCCCCAGCATTTT. Amino acids: CASSVGPNGQPQHF.

The chain uses TRBV3-1 (or the pseudogene TRBV3-2) and TRBJ1-1; TRBD1 agrees at 8 bases. There are 15 residues in the CDR3. Germline lookup yields CDR1 LGHDT and CDR2 YNNKEL (reference sequence). With 5 bases clipped from V and 10 bases from J, the junction kept 15 bases outside the gene matches. The CDR3 loop is CASSFRTGTASGAFF. The CDR3 DNA is TGTGCCAGCAGCTTCCGGACAGGGACGGCCTCAGGAGCTTTCTTT.

Comments on this clone: This sample also contains other DNA sequences that code for the same CDR3. The rearrangement links TRBV5-6 to TRBJ1-2, with 10 bases fitting TRBD1. Germline V CDR1 and CDR2: SGHDT, YYEEEE. The CDR3 runs 14 residues. With 4 bases clipped from V and 2 bases from J, the junction kept 2 bases outside the gene matches. CDR3 protein: CASSPGQGNYGYTF. Written as DNA, the CDR3 is TGTGCCAGCAGCCCGGGACAGGGGAACTATGGCTACACCTTC.

This clone was found once. The rearrangement joins TRBV28 to TRBJ1-5; no reliable D call. The CDR3 extends over 14 amino acids. The V and J ends lost 3 bases and 3 bases respectively, with 9 bases between them. Germline CDR1 MDHEN, CDR2 SYDVKM. The chain's CDR3 is CASSLTLLNQPQHF. The CDR3 DNA follows: TGTGCCAGCAGTTTGACACTCCTCAATCAGCCCCAGCATTTT. The whole variable domain, filled in from reference TRBV28 and TRBJ1-5, reads DVKVTQSSRYLVKRTGEKVFLECVQDMDHENMFWYRQDPGLGLRLIYFSYDVKMKEKGDIPEGYSVSREKKERFSLILESASTNQTSMYLCASSLTLLNQPQHFGDGTRLSIL.

This clone was counted once. The V call is TRBV10-2, the J call TRBJ1-2; D gene unclear. Trimming took 3 bases from V and 4 from J, leaving 15 bases between them. Germline-derived CDR1 and CDR2 are WSHSY and SAAADI. The CDR3 contains 15 residues. CDR3: CASSDWASPTYGYTF. The CDR3 coding sequence is TGCGCCAGCAGTGACTGGGCCTCCCCTACCTATGGCTACACCTTC.